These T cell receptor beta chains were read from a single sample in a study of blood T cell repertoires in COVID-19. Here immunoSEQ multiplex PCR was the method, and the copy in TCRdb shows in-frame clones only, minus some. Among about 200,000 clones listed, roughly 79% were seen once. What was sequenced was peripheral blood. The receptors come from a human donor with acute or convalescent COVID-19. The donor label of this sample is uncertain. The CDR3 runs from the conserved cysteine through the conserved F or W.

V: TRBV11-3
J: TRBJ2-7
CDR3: CASSTDSEQYF

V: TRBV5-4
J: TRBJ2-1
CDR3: CASSLEGLAGTEQFF

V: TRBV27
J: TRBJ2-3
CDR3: CASGRRWREASTDTQYF

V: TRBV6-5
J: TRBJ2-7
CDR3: CASSPRQGPYEQYF

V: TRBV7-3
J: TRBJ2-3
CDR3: CASSPRTGGGLDTQYF

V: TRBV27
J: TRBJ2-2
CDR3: CASSFRLAGNGELFF

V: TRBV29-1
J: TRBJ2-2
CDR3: CSVEAGVNTGELFF

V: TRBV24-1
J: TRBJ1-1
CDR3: CATEAGGMNTEAFF

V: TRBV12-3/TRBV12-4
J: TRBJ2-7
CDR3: CASSFLTGAEQYF

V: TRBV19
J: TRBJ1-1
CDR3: CASSIQGWNTEAFF

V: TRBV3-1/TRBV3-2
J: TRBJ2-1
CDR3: CASSQARGKGLAASYNEQFF

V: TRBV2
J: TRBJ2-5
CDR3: CASSLQRQETQYF

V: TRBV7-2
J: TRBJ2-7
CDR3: CASSPKGQTYEQYF

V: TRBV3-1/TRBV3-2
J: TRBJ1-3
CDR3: CASSPLGNTIYF

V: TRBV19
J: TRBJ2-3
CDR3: CASSTHRADTQYF

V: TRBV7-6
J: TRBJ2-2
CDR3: CASSLGQGANTGELFF

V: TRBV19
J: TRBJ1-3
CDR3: CASSLFSSSGNTIYF

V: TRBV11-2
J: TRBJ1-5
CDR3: CASSLDAGQWNQPQHF

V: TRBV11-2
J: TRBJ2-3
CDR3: CASSLEQAVSTDTQYF

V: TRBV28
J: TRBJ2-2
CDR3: CASSGGTGGSGELFF

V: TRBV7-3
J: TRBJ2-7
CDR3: CASSPNSGSHEQYF

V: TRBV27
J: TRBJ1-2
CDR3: CASSPRDRDYTNYGYTF

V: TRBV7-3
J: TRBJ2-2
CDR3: CASSLRGLAGNTGELFF

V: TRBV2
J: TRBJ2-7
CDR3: CASRGGVTYEQYF

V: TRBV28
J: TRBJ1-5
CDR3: CASSSRGDQPQHF